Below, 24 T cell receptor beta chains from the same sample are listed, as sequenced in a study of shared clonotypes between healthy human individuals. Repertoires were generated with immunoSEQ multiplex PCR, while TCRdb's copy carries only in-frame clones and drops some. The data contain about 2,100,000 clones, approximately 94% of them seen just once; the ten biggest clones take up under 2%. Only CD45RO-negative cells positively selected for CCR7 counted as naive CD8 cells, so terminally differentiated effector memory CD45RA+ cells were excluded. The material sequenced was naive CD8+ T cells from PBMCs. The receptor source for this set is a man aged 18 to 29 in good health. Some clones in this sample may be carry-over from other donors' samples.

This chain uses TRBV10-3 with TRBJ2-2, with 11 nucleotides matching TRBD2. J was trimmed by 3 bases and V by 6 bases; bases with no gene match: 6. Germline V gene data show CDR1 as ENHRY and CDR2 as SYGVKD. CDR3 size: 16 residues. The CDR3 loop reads CAIRITSGRDTGELFF. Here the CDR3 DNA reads TGTGCCATCAGAATCACTAGCGGGAGAGACACCGGGGAGCTGTTTTTT.

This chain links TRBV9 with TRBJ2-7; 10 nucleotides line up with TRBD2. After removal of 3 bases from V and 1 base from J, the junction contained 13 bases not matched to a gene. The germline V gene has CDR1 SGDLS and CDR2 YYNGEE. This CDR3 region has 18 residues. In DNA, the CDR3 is TGTGCCAGCAGCGATAGCGGGAGGCCCCACTCTGAATCCTACGAGCAGTACTTC. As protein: CASSDSGRPHSESYEQYF.

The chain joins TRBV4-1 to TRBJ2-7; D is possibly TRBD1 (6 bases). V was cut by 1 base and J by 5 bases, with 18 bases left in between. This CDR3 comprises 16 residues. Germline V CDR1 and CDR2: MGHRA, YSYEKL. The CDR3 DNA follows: TGCGCCAGCAGCCAAGGCCCCAAGGGGACAACGGACGAGCAGTACTTC. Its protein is CASSQGPKGTTDEQYF.

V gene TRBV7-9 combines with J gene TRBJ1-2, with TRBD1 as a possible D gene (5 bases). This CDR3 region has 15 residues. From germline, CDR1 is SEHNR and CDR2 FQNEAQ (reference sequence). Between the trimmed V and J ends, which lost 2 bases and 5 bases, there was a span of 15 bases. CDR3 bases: TGTGCCAGCAGCTTAACCGGGACGGCCAATTATGGCTACACCTTC. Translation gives CASSLTGTANYGYTF. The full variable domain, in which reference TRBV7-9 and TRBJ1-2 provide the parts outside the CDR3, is DTGVSQNPRHKITKRGQNVTFRCDPISEHNRLYWYRQTLGQGPEFLTYFQNEAQLEKSRLLSDRFSAERPKGSFSTLEIQRTEQGDSAMYLCASSLTGTANYGYTFGSGTRLTVV.

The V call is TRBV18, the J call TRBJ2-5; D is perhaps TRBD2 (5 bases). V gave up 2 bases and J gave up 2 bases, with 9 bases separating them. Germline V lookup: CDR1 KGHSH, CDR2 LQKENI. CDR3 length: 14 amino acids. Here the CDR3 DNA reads TGTGCCAGCTCACCAACCGGGGTGCAAGAGACCCAGTACTTC. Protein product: CASSPTGVQETQYF.

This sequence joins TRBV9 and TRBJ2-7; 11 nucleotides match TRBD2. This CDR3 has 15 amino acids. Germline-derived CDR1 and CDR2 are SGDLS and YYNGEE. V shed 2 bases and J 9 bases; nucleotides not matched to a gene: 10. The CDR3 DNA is TGTGCCAGCAGCGTGCTAGCGGGAGGCCCGGTGGGGCAGTACTTC. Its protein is CASSVLAGGPVGQYF.

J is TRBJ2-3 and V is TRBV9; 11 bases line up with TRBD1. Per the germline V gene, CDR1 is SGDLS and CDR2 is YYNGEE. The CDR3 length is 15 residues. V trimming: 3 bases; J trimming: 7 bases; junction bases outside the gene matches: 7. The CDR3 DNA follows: TGTGCCAGCAGCGCCCCGGGACAGGGGGATCATACGCAGTATTTT. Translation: CASSAPGQGDHTQYF.

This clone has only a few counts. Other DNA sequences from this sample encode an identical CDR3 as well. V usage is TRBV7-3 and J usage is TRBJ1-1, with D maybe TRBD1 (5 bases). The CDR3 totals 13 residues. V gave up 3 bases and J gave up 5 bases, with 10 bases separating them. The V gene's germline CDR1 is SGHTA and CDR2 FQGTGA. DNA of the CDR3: TGTGCCAGCAGCTTGGTGGGGGATACTGAAGCTTTCTTT. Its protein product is CASSLVGDTEAFF.

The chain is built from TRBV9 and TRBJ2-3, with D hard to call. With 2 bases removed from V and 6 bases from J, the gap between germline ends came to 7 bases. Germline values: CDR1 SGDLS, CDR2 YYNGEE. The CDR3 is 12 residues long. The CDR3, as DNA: TGTGCCAGCAGCGTTCCCGGGGATACGCAGTATTTT. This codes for CASSVPGDTQYF.

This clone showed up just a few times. DNA for the CDR3: TGTGCCAGCAGCGGGTGGGGAGGGGAGGGCACTGAAGCTTTCTTT. It yields the protein CASSGWGGEGTEAFF. The chain has TRBV9 and TRBJ1-1, with D maybe TRBD1 (5 bases). Per germline, CDR1 SGDLS and CDR2 YYNGEE. The CDR3 contains 15 residues. The V end was cut by 3 bases, the J end by 4 bases, with 16 bases between. Complete variable domain (other parts from reference TRBV9 and TRBJ1-1): DSGVTQTPKHLITATGQRVTLRCSPRSGDLSVYWYQQSLDQGLQFLIQYYNGEERAKGNILERFSAQQFPDLHSELNLSSLELGDSALYFCASSGWGGEGTEAFFGQGTRLTVV.

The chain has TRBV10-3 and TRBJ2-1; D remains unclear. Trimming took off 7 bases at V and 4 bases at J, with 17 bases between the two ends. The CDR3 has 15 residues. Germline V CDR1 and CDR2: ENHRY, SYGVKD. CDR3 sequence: CAINVASTPYNEQFF. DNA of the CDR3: TGTGCCATCAACGTCGCCAGTACTCCGTACAATGAGCAGTTCTTC.

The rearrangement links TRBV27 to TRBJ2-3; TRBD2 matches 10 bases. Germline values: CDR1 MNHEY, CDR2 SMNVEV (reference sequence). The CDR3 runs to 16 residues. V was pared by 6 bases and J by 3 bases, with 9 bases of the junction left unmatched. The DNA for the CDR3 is TGTGCCAGCAGGGAAGTTAGCGGGAGGCCAACAGATACGCAGTATTTT. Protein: CASREVSGRPTDTQYF.

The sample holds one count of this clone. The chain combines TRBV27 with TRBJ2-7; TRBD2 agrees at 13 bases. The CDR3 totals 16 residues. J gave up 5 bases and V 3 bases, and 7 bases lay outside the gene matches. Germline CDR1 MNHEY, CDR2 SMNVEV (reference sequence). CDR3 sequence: CASSLRTSGRANEQYF. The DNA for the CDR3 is TGTGCCAGCAGTTTGCGGACTAGCGGGAGAGCCAACGAGCAGTACTTC.

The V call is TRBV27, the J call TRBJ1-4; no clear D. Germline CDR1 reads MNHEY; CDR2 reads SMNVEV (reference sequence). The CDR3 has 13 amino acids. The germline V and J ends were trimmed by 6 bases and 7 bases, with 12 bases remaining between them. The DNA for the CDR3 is TGTGCCAGCAGGGGCGGGTTTGGTGAAAAACTGTTTTTT. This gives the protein CASRGGFGEKLFF.

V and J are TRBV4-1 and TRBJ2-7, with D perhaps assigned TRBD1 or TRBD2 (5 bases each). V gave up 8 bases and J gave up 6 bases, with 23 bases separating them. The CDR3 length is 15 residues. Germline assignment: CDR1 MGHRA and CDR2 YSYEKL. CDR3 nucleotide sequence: TGCGCCAGCGCCCACACGATAGTGGGGGTGGCCGAGCAGTACTTC. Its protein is CASAHTIVGVAEQYF.

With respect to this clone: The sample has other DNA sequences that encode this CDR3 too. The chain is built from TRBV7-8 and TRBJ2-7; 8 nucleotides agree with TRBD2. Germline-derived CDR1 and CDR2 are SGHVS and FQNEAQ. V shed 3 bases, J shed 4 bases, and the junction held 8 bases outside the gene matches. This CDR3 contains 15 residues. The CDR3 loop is CASSFRTGGPYEQYF. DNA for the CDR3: TGTGCCAGCAGCTTTAGGACGGGAGGGCCTTACGAGCAGTACTTC.

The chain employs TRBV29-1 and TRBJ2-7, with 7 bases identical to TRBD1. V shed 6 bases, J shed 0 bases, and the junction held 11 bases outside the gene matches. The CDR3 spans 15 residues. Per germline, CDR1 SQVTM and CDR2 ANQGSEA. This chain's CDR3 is CSVETRTGISYEQYF. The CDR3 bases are TGCAGCGTCGAAACTCGGACAGGCATCTCCTACGAGCAGTACTTC.

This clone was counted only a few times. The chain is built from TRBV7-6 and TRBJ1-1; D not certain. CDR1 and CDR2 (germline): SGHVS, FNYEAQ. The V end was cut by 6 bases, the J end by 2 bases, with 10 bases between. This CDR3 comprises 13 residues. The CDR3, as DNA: TGTGCCAGCAGTGCGGGGTTTAACACTGAAGCTTTCTTT. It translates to CASSAGFNTEAFF. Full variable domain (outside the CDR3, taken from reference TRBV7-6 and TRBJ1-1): GAGVSQSPRYKVTKRGQDVALRCDPISGHVSLYWYRQALGQGPEFLTYFNYEAQQDKSGLPNDRFSAERPEGSISTLTIQRTEQRDSAMYRCASSAGFNTEAFFGQGTRLTVV.

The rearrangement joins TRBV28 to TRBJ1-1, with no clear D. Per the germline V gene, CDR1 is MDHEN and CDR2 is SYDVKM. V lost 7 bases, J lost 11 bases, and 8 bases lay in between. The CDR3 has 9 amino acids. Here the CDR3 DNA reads TGTGCCAGCACCCTGGGGGCTTTCTTT. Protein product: CASTLGAFF. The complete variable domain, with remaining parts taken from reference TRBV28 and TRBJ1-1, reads DVKVTQSSRYLVKRTGEKVFLECVQDMDHENMFWYRQDPGLGLRLIYFSYDVKMKEKGDIPEGYSVSREKKERFSLILESASTNQTSMYLCASTLGAFFGQGTRLTVV.

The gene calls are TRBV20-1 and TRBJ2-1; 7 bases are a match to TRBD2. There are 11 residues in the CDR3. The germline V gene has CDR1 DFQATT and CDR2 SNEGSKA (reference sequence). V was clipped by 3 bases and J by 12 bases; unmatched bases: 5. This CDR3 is CSASPSGGQFF. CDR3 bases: TGCAGTGCTAGCCCTAGCGGCGGGCAGTTCTTC.

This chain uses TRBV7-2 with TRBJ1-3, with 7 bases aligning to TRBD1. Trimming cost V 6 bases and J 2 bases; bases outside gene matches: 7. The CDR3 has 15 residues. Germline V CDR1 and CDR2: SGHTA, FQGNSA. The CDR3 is CASRGTGAPGNTIYF. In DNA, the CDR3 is TGTGCCAGCAGGGGAACAGGGGCCCCTGGAAACACCATATATTTT.

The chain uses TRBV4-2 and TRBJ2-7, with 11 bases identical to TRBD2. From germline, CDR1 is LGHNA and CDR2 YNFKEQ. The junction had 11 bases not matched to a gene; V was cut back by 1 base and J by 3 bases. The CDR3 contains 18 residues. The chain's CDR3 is CASSQGQQGGLAVYEQYF. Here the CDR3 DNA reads TGTGCCAGCAGCCAAGGTCAACAGGGGGGACTAGCGGTCTACGAGCAGTACTTC.

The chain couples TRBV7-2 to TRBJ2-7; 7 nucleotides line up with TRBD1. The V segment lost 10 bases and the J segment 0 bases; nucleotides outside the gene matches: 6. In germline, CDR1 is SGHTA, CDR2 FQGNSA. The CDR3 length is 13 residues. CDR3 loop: CATMDRSSYEQYF. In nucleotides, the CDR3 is TGTGCCACTATGGACAGGAGCTCCTACGAGCAGTACTTC.

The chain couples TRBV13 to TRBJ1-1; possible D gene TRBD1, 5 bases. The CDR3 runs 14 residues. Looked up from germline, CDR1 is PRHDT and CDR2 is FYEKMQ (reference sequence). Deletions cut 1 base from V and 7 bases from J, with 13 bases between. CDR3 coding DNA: TGTGCCAGCAGCTTAGACAGCAGGGAGGGTGAAGCTTTCTTT. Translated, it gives CASSLDSREGEAFF.